This T cell receptor beta chain was sequenced in a study of shared clonotypes between healthy human individuals. Study-wide background: For every donor, three CD4 naive, three CD4 memory, two CD8 naive and one CD8 memory plates were used.

Comments on this clone: Antigen: not known.

The CDR3 spans 14 residues. Trimming removed 4 bases from V and 5 bases from J, with 15 bases in between. Germline values: CDR1 SGDLS, CDR2 YYNGEE. Approximately 220 ng DNA, tens of thousands of T cell genomes, went into each sorted-subset replicate PCR. Generated by immunoSEQ multiplex PCR, the TCRdb table keeps only in-frame clones and is missing some. The sample shows 2,500,000 or so clones, approximately 94% of them seen only once. Study-level results: Depth of sequencing was expected to influence donor clonotype sharing.

This clonotype was sampled from a man aged 18 to 30 in good health. The chain employs TRBV9 and TRBJ1-2, with D possibly being TRBD1 (6 bases). The sequenced sample consisted of naive CD4+ T cells sorted from blood. Subset meaning: CD45RA+ positively selected. The CDR3 nucleotides are TGTGCCAGCAGCAACTGGGGGGCAGATTATGGCTACACCTTC. This encodes CASSNWGADYGYTF.